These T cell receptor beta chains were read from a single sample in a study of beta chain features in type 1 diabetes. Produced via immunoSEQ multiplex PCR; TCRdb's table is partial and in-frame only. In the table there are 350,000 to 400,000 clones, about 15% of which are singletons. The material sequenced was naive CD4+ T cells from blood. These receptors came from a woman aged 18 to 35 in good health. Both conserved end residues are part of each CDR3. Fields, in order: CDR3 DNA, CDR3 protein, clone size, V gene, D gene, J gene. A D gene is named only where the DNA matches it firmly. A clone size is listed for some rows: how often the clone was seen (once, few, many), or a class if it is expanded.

DNA: TGCAGCGTATTGGGTCCTAGCGGGAGTAGCAATGAGCAGTTCTTC
CDR3: CSVLGPSGSSNEQFF
size: few
V: TRBV29-1
D: TRBD2
J: TRBJ2-1

DNA: TGCAGCGTTGGGAGGGGGGGCCGCCAAGAGACCCAGTACTTC
CDR3: CSVGRGGRQETQYF
size: .
V: TRBV29-1
D: .
J: TRBJ2-5

DNA: TGTGCCAGCATACAGGGGGCTGGAGTGTCAGGTGAAGCTTTCTTT
CDR3: CASIQGAGVSGEAFF
size: few
V: TRBV6-6
D: TRBD1
J: TRBJ1-1

DNA: TGTGCCAGCAGTTCACTCTATCTACAGGGTTGGACTGAAGCTTTCTTT
CDR3: CASSSLYLQGWTEAFF
size: .
V: TRBV27
D: .
J: TRBJ1-1

DNA: TGTGCCAGCAGGCAGGAAGGCCCTGGCTACACCTTC
CDR3: CASRQEGPGYTF
size: few
V: TRBV21-1
D: .
J: TRBJ1-2

DNA: TGTGCCAGCACCCGTTCGGGAGGGAACACTGAAGCTTTCTTT
CDR3: CASTRSGGNTEAFF
size: .
V: TRBV5-4
D: .
J: TRBJ1-1

DNA: TGTGCCAGCAGGTTAGCGGGAGGGCTCTCCAATGAGCAGTTCTTC
CDR3: CASRLAGGLSNEQFF
size: .
V: TRBV7-3
D: TRBD2
J: TRBJ2-1

DNA: TGTGCCAGCTCACCATGGCAGGGGTGGAATCAGCCCCAGCATTTT
CDR3: CASSPWQGWNQPQHF
size: .
V: TRBV18
D: .
J: TRBJ1-5

DNA: TGTGCCAGCAGCTTAGCTAGCGGGAGATTTGAGACCCAGTACTTC
CDR3: CASSLASGRFETQYF
size: few
V: TRBV7-9
D: TRBD2
J: TRBJ2-5

DNA: TGCAGCGTTGGCGGCAGGGCATCGGATACGCAGTATTTT
CDR3: CSVGGRASDTQYF
size: few
V: TRBV29-1
D: .
J: TRBJ2-3

DNA: TGTGCCAGCAGCTTAAGGCAGGGCCTTAACACAGATACGCAGTATTTT
CDR3: CASSLRQGLNTDTQYF
size: few
V: TRBV7-2
D: .
J: TRBJ2-3

DNA: TGTGCCTGGAAACTTTTAGCCGCGAGCTCCTACGAGCAGTACTTC
CDR3: CAWKLLAASSYEQYF
size: .
V: TRBV30
D: .
J: TRBJ2-7

DNA: TGTGCCAGTGGTAGCGGGAACTACAATGAGCAGTTCTTC
CDR3: CASGSGNYNEQFF
size: few
V: TRBV19
D: TRBD2
J: TRBJ2-1

DNA: TGTGCCAGTAGTATTGGAGGAACTGGGGCCAACGTCCTGACTTTC
CDR3: CASSIGGTGANVLTF
size: .
V: TRBV19
D: .
J: TRBJ2-6

DNA: TGTGCCTGGACTGCTACCCCGGGACAGGGAGAATTCTTC
CDR3: CAWTATPGQGEFF
size: .
V: TRBV30
D: TRBD1
J: TRBJ2-1

DNA: TGTGCCAGCCGATCAGGGGTTGCTGAGCAGTTCTTC
CDR3: CASRSGVAEQFF
size: .
V: TRBV7-2
D: .
J: TRBJ2-1

DNA: TGCGCCAGCAGCCAGCCGACTAGCGGGCGGCCCTACGAGCAGTACTTC
CDR3: CASSQPTSGRPYEQYF
size: .
V: TRBV4-1
D: TRBD2
J: TRBJ2-7

DNA: TGTGCCAGCAGCCAAAGACAGGGGGCTCATCAGCCCCAGCATTTT
CDR3: CASSQRQGAHQPQHF
size: .
V: TRBV7-2
D: TRBD1
J: TRBJ1-5

DNA: TGTGCCAGCAGACGACAACAGGGGGATACGCAGTATTTT
CDR3: CASRRQQGDTQYF
size: .
V: TRBV27
D: TRBD1
J: TRBJ2-3